The 31 T cell receptor beta chains listed next were all sequenced from one sample in a study of human T cells and chemical hapten exposure. TCRdb called the RACE reads again in MiXCR, with one record for every CDR3 protein. Here the sample spans roughly 200,000 distinct CDR3 sequences, about 22% being singletons. The sample's time point: patch test 3, about 24 weeks after DPC sensitization. Treatment defined: therapeutic diphenylcyclopropenone sensitization with weekly scalp DPC. The sample here was whole blood, taken in connection with sensitization to the hapten diphenylcyclopropenone (DPC). All receptors come from a woman aged 40-49 years with alopecia areata. Some clones in this sample may be carry-over from other donors' samples.

The chain joins TRBV5-1 to TRBJ2-1, with unresolved D. V lost 0 bases to trimming and J lost 6 bases, with 4 bases between them. This CDR3 spans 12 amino acids. CDR1 is SGHRS, CDR2 YFSETQ, per germline. This chain's CDR3 is CASSLEFNEQFF. CDR3 sequence (DNA): TGCGCCAGCAGCTTGGAATTCAATGAGCAGTTCTTC.

V is TRBV29-1 and J is TRBJ1-1; weak D call: TRBD1 (5 bases). This CDR3 is 9 amino acids long. With 4 bases removed from V and 11 bases from J, the gap between germline ends came to 8 bases. Germline values: CDR1 SQVTM, CDR2 ANQGSEA. CDR3 region: CSVGGKAFF. In nucleotides, the CDR3 is TGCAGCGTTGGGGGGAAGGCTTTCTTT.

The rearrangement links TRBV18 to TRBJ2-3; D may be TRBD1 or TRBD2 (5 bases each). V lost 3 bases and J 3 bases, leaving 13 bases between the germline ends. This CDR3 is 15 amino acids long. Per the germline V gene, CDR1 is KGHSH and CDR2 is LQKENI. CDR3 nucleotides: TGTGCCAGCTCACCTCCTGGGACGGAGACAGATACGCAGTATTTT. Its protein is CASSPPGTETDTQYF.

J is TRBJ1-6 and V is TRBV5-1; no reliable D call. The CDR3 covers 15 residues. Trimming cost V 8 bases and J 5 bases, with 17 bases left between them. Germline assignment: CDR1 SGHRS and CDR2 YFSETQ. The CDR3 loop reads CASRLTSVNNSPLHF. The CDR3 nucleotides are TGCGCCAGTAGGTTGACATCTGTGAATAATTCACCCCTCCACTTT. The variable domain in full, with the rest retrieved from reference TRBV5-1 and TRBJ1-6, is KAGVTQTPRYLIKTRGQQVTLSCSPISGHRSVSWYQQTPGQGLQFLFEYFSETQRNKGNFPGRFSGRQFSNSRSEMNVSTLELGDSALYLCASRLTSVNNSPLHFGNGTRLTVT.

The J gene is TRBJ1-1, the V gene TRBV7-4; D is ambiguous. The CDR3 loop spans 12 amino acids. Germline V gives CDR1 SGHVT, CDR2 SQSDAQ. V was pared by 5 bases and J by 0 bases, with 4 bases between. The CDR3: CASSNMNTEAFF. CDR3 nucleotides: TGTGCCAGCAGCAACATGAACACTGAAGCTTTCTTT.

About this clonotype: At one end, the junction sequence differs from germline, possibly due to a read error. The V gene is TRBV27, the J gene TRBJ1-5; D ambiguous. This CDR3 is built from 14 residues. Germline CDR1 is MNHEY and CDR2 is SMNVEV (reference sequence). The CDR3 coding sequence is TGTGCCTGCAGCCAGGCGGGTAGCAATCAGCCCCAGCATTTT. Translating it yields CACSQAGSNQPQHF.

A few counts support this clonotype. The V gene is TRBV7-2, the J gene TRBJ2-3; D might be TRBD1 or TRBD2, each matching 5 bases. Germline CDR1 and CDR2: SGHTA and FQGNSA. CDR3 length: 11 amino acids. V lost 7 bases to trimming and J lost 8 bases, with 10 bases between them. The CDR3 DNA reads TGTGCCAGCACCCCTGGGGGTACGCAGTATTTT. Translation gives CASTPGGTQYF.

The chain recombines TRBV7-9 with TRBJ2-7; D is possibly TRBD1 or TRBD2 (6 bases each). Per the germline V gene, CDR1 is SEHNR and CDR2 is FQNEAQ (reference sequence). The CDR3 has 15 amino acids. V lost 5 bases to trimming and J lost 3 bases, with 17 bases between them. The CDR3 loop is CASSLRGVADYEQYF. The CDR3 DNA reads as TGTGCCAGCAGCCTTAGGGGGGTTGCCGACTACGAGCAGTACTTC.

A word on this clonotype: Likely a read error: the CDR3 ends without its conserved phenylalanine or tryptophan. The chain joins TRBV9 to TRBJ2-1; tentative D call: TRBD2 (6 bases). CDR1 SGDLS and CDR2 YYNGEE come from the germline V gene. This CDR3 has 15 amino acids. V dropped 4 bases and J dropped 4 bases, with 15 bases sitting between them. The DNA for the CDR3 is TGTGCCAGCAGCTCCCAGGGCGGGATTTACAATGAGCAGTTCCTC. This sequence encodes CASSSQGGIYNEQFL.

This sequence joins TRBV9 and TRBJ2-7, with TRBD1 as a possible D gene (5 bases). From germline, CDR1 is SGDLS and CDR2 YYNGEE. The CDR3 extends over 14 amino acids. Deletions cut 3 bases from V and 9 bases from J, with 19 bases between. For the CDR3, the DNA is TGTGCCAGCAGCGGGAAAGCAGGGTCCACCGGGCAGTACTTC. Its translation: CASSGKAGSTGQYF.

This clonotype was seen more than once but under ten times. The chain uses TRBV20-1 and TRBJ2-2; the D is unclear. The V and J ends lost 3 bases and 0 bases respectively, with 14 bases between them. CDR3 size: 16 residues. Germline CDR1 is DFQATT and CDR2 is SNEGSKA (reference sequence). The CDR3 is CSASWAPQTNTGELFF. The CDR3 DNA sequence: TGCAGTGCTAGTTGGGCGCCACAAACGAACACCGGGGAGCTGTTTTTT.

The chain joins TRBV5-1 to TRBJ1-2; 8 nucleotides agree with TRBD1. Germline V gene data show CDR1 as SGHRS and CDR2 as YFSETQ. V trimming: 0 bases; J trimming: 3 bases; junction bases outside the gene matches: 10. CDR3 length: 17 residues. The CDR3: CASSLATGQGADYGYTF. CDR3 DNA: TGCGCCAGCAGCTTGGCTACAGGGCAGGGGGCTGACTATGGCTACACCTTC.

This clonotype was recorded a few times. The genes are TRBV25-1 and TRBJ2-2, with D unresolved. Germline CDR1 and CDR2: MGHDK and SYGVNS. The CDR3 covers 14 residues. V was clipped by 4 bases and J by 4 bases, with 10 bases between them. In nucleotides, the CDR3 is TGTGCCAGCAGTGTGCGAGCGAGCACCGGGGAGCTGTTTTTT. It yields the protein CASSVRASTGELFF.

This clonotype was found a few times. The chain recombines TRBV4-3 with TRBJ1-2, with 9 bases identical to TRBD1. Trimming at V came to 0 bases and at J to 4 bases, leaving 6 bases not matched to a gene. Per germline, CDR1 LGHNA and CDR2 YSLEER. The CDR3 extends over 16 amino acids. DNA of the CDR3: TGCGCCAGCAGCCAAGAAGGGACAGGGAGGGCCTATGGCTACACCTTC. Protein sequence: CASSQEGTGRAYGYTF.

The chain carries TRBV4-3 and TRBJ2-7; D gene ambiguous. V dropped 0 bases and J dropped 3 bases, with 12 bases sitting between them. The CDR3 has 15 amino acids. Germline V gene sequence: CDR1 LGHNA, CDR2 YSLEER. The DNA of the CDR3 is TGCGCCAGCAGCCAAGATTCCCAGATCCTCTACGAGCAGTACTTC. Translating it yields CASSQDSQILYEQYF.

The chain joins TRBV10-3 to TRBJ1-3; 8 nucleotides match TRBD1. The CDR3 loop spans 14 amino acids. Germline V gene data show CDR1 as ENHRY and CDR2 as SYGVKD. Trimming took 6 bases from V and 3 from J; bases not matched to a gene: 4. CDR3 sequence (DNA): TGTGCCATCAGCCTAGGACAGGGTGGAAACACCATATATTTT. It encodes CAISLGQGGNTIYF.

This chain links TRBV6-1 with TRBJ1-5; D gene unclear. CDR3 length: 12 amino acids. Germline-derived CDR1 and CDR2 are MNHNS and SASEGT. Trimming left V 8 bases short and J 1 base short, with 6 bases between. For the CDR3, the DNA is TGTGCCAGCGCAAACAGCAATCAGCCCCAGCATTTT. It specifies CASANSNQPQHF.

The chain carries TRBV7-9 and TRBJ1-1; a weak D match, TRBD1 (5 bases). The CDR3 runs 13 residues. Germline lookup yields CDR1 SEHNR and CDR2 FQNEAQ (reference sequence). V gave up 5 bases and J gave up 4 bases, with 11 bases separating them. The CDR3 is CASSPSGRTEAFF. CDR3 coding DNA: TGTGCCAGCAGCCCATCAGGGCGCACTGAAGCTTTCTTT.

The rearrangement uses TRBV4-3 and TRBJ2-7; no clear D gene. Germline lookup yields CDR1 LGHNA and CDR2 YSLEER. V was trimmed by 4 bases and J by 5 bases, leaving 12 bases between them. The CDR3 is 13 residues long. The CDR3 protein is CASSPRLLDEQYF. Here the CDR3 DNA reads TGCGCCAGCAGCCCACGCCTTCTCGACGAGCAGTACTTC.

This rearrangement joins TRBV11-2 to TRBJ2-5; no clear D gene. Germline-derived CDR1 and CDR2 are SGHAT and FQNNGV. This CDR3 is built from 14 residues. V was trimmed by 6 bases and J by 1 base, leaving 12 bases between them. In DNA, the CDR3 is TGTGCCAGCAGAAAAACGACGGCCCAAGAGACCCAGTACTTC. Translation gives CASRKTTAQETQYF. The whole variable domain, remainder taken from reference TRBV11-2 and TRBJ2-5, is EAGVAQSPRYKIIEKRQSVAFWCNPISGHATLYWYQQILGQGPKLLIQFQNNGVVDDSQLPKDRFSAERLKGVDSTLKIQPAKLEDSAVYLCASRKTTAQETQYFGPGTRLLVL.

V usage is TRBV9 and J usage is TRBJ2-2; D call uncertain. Trimming shortened V by 1 base and J by 7 bases, and 5 bases separated the two germline ends. The CDR3 has 12 amino acids. In germline, CDR1 is SGDLS, CDR2 YYNGEE. The CDR3 nucleotides are TGTGCCAGCAGCGTAATAGACGGGGAGCTGTTTTTT. Translation gives CASSVIDGELFF.

Many counts were recorded for this clonotype. This chain uses TRBV9 with TRBJ1-1, with D unresolved. Germline CDR1 SGDLS, CDR2 YYNGEE. This CDR3 has 12 residues. Trimming took 0 bases from V and 5 from J, leaving 5 bases between them. CDR3 bases: TGTGCCAGCAGCGTAGGGGAGACTGAAGCTTTCTTT. Amino acids: CASSVGETEAFF.

The chain employs TRBV7-9 and TRBJ1-1; D gene uncertain. Germline values: CDR1 SEHNR, CDR2 FQNEAQ (reference sequence). V lost 6 bases and J lost 7, with 21 bases in between. This CDR3 region has 15 residues. The CDR3 loop is CASRVKRDSAVEAFF. CDR3 coding DNA: TGTGCCAGCAGGGTGAAGCGTGATTCCGCGGTTGAAGCTTTCTTT.

V gene TRBV5-4 combines with J gene TRBJ2-1, with a weak D call TRBD2 (5 bases). The germline V gene has CDR1 SGHNT and CDR2 YYREEE (reference sequence). V lost 0 bases to trimming and J lost 9 bases, with 16 bases between them. The CDR3 sequence is 15 residues long. CDR3 amino acids: CASSLAADSFSEQFF. The CDR3 nucleotides are TGTGCCAGCAGCTTGGCAGCGGATTCTTTTAGTGAGCAGTTCTTC.

The CDR3, as DNA: TGCAGTGCTGAGCGACAGGGGGCCTCACCCCTCCACTTT. Translation gives CSAERQGASPLHF. This sequence joins TRBV20-1 and TRBJ1-6; 10 bases fit TRBD1. V was clipped by 5 bases and J by 10 bases; unmatched bases: 5. Germline CDR1 is DFQATT and CDR2 is SNEGSKA (reference sequence). The CDR3 is made up of 13 amino acids.

At least ten counts were recorded for this clonotype. This chain connects TRBV29-1 to TRBJ2-7, with a possible D match to TRBD1 (6 bases). CDR1 is SQVTM and CDR2 is ANQGSEA in the germline V gene. V gave up 7 bases and J gave up 2 bases, with 15 bases separating them. The CDR3 runs to 13 residues. The CDR3 DNA is TGCAGCGGGAAGGACAGAACCACCTACGAGCAGTACTTC. This gives the protein CSGKDRTTYEQYF.

CDR3 DNA: TGTGCCAGCAGTTACTCGAGCACAGGAAACTATGGCTACACCTTC. Translation: CASSYSSTGNYGYTF. V gene TRBV6-5 combines with J gene TRBJ1-2; TRBD1 is a possible D gene (5 bases). V shed 0 bases and J shed 2 bases, with 10 bases lying between them. The germline V gene encodes CDR1 MNHEY and CDR2 SVGAGI. This CDR3 is 15 amino acids long.

The V gene is TRBV5-1, the J gene TRBJ2-3; a possible D gene is TRBD1 (5 bases). The germline V gene has CDR1 SGHRS and CDR2 YFSETQ. This CDR3 is built from 14 residues. Trimming pared 2 bases from V and 4 bases from J, leaving 11 bases between. In nucleotides, the CDR3 is TGCGCCAGCAGCTTTCCAGGGCAGGCAGATACGCAGTATTTT. Protein: CASSFPGQADTQYF.

This clonotype has just a few counts. This rearrangement joins TRBV29-1 to TRBJ2-5; 7 positions match TRBD2. J gave up 3 bases and V 1 base, and 8 bases lay outside the gene matches. This CDR3 contains 15 residues. Germline V gene lookup returns CDR1 SQVTM and CDR2 ANQGSEA. Written as DNA, the CDR3 is TGCAGCGTTGAAGGGGTGGACGCGGGGGAAGAGACCCAGTACTTC. This translates into CSVEGVDAGEETQYF.

This clonotype was counted only a few times. The chain has TRBV2 and TRBJ1-5; D not certain. The ends were cut back, 3 bases at V and 0 bases at J, with 3 bases in the middle. CDR3 length equals 13 residues. The germline CDR1 and CDR2 sequences are SNHLY and FYNNEI. CDR3 loop: CASSDTSNQPQHF. CDR3 sequence (DNA): TGTGCCAGCAGTGACACTAGCAATCAGCCCCAGCATTTT.

This clonotype showed up just once. J is TRBJ2-5 and V is TRBV24-1; D remains unclear. The CDR3 covers 16 residues. Germline values: CDR1 KGHDR, CDR2 SFDVKD. V was clipped by 2 bases and J by 1 base, with 13 bases between them. CDR3 loop: CATSDSGWGIQETQYF. In DNA form, the CDR3 reads TGTGCCACCAGTGATTCGGGCTGGGGTATCCAAGAGACCCAGTACTTC.